A selection of T cell receptor beta chains follows, all from one sample in a study of T-cell memory formation after mild COVID-19. TCRdb recomputed calls from the 5' RACE reads with MiXCR, one row per CDR3 protein. The sample lists fewer than 350,000 distinct CDR3 sequences, 18% occurring once. Sequencing was carried out using PBMCs or a T cell subset sorted from them (not recorded which). Receptor source: a man between 18 and 35 years old who had mild COVID-19 (a few samples of this study predate the infection). Cell type and time point are not known. The CDR3 runs from the conserved cysteine through the conserved F or W. A D gene is named only where the DNA matches it firmly. Rows may omit the clone size; those that give it use once, few, many or a size class.

d_call: .; v_call: TRBV4-3; j_call: TRBJ1-6; clone_size: .; cdr3_aa: CASSQDSVSSSYNSPLHF; cdr3_nt: TGCGCCAGCAGCCAAGATTCGGTTTCTAGCTCCTATAATTCACCCCTCCACTTT
d_call: .; v_call: TRBV7-2; j_call: TRBJ1-2; clone_size: .; cdr3_aa: CASSSGTSTRSGYTF; cdr3_nt: TGTGCCAGCAGCTCAGGGACGTCGACTCGGAGCGGCTACACCTTC
d_call: .; v_call: TRBV24-1; j_call: TRBJ2-1; clone_size: few; cdr3_aa: CATSDFPDRNNEQFF; cdr3_nt: TGTGCCACCAGTGATTTCCCGGACAGAAACAATGAGCAGTTCTTC
d_call: TRBD1; v_call: TRBV7-9; j_call: TRBJ1-1; clone_size: .; cdr3_aa: CASTDDRGGTEAFF; cdr3_nt: TGTGCCAGCACCGATGACAGGGGGGGCACTGAAGCTTTCTTT
d_call: TRBD1; v_call: TRBV24-1; j_call: TRBJ1-1; clone_size: few; cdr3_aa: CATRRQGRTEAFF; cdr3_nt: TGTGCCACCCGGAGACAGGGGCGCACTGAAGCTTTCTTT
d_call: TRBD1; v_call: TRBV25-1; j_call: TRBJ1-2; clone_size: .; cdr3_aa: CATSSAQGAQGYTF; cdr3_nt: TGTGCCACCAGTTCCGCCCAGGGGGCGCAAGGCTACACCTTC
d_call: .; v_call: TRBV3-1; j_call: TRBJ1-1; clone_size: .; cdr3_aa: CASSQNENTEAFF; cdr3_nt: TGTGCCAGCAGCCAGAACGAGAACACTGAAGCTTTCTTT
d_call: .; v_call: TRBV7-3; j_call: TRBJ1-1; clone_size: few; cdr3_aa: CASSPDPPGNTEAFF; cdr3_nt: TGTGCCAGCAGCCCGGACCCACCGGGGAACACTGAAGCTTTCTTT
d_call: .; v_call: TRBV6-4; j_call: TRBJ2-2; clone_size: .; cdr3_aa: CASRQRGNTGELFF; cdr3_nt: TGTGCCAGCCGTCAGAGGGGGAACACCGGGGAGCTGTTTTTT
d_call: .; v_call: TRBV19; j_call: TRBJ1-2; clone_size: .; cdr3_aa: CASIGVGGYTF; cdr3_nt: TGTGCCAGTATTGGAGTTGGAGGCTACACCTTC
d_call: .; v_call: TRBV6-6; j_call: TRBJ1-1; clone_size: few; cdr3_aa: CASSYSEQPEAFF; cdr3_nt: TGTGCCAGCAGTTACTCGGAACAGCCTGAAGCTTTCTTT
d_call: .; v_call: TRBV12-3/TRBV12-4; j_call: TRBJ2-3; clone_size: .; cdr3_aa: CASVLGGRTQYF; cdr3_nt: TGTGCCAGCGTCTTGGGGGGGCGTACGCAGTATTTT
d_call: TRBD1; v_call: TRBV4-2; j_call: TRBJ1-4; clone_size: .; cdr3_aa: CASSQEDRTNEKLFF; cdr3_nt: TGTGCCAGCAGCCAAGAGGACAGGACTAATGAAAAACTGTTTTTT
d_call: TRBD1; v_call: TRBV7-2; j_call: TRBJ2-3; clone_size: few; cdr3_aa: CASSLPRTGPTDTQYF; cdr3_nt: TGTGCCAGCAGCTTACCTAGGACAGGCCCCACAGATACGCAGTATTTT
d_call: .; v_call: TRBV7-2; j_call: TRBJ1-4; clone_size: many; cdr3_aa: CASSPGRANEKLFF; cdr3_nt: TGTGCCAGCAGCCCAGGGAGGGCTAATGAAAAACTGTTTTTT
d_call: .; v_call: TRBV7-2; j_call: TRBJ2-2; clone_size: .; cdr3_aa: CASSSVVTGELFF; cdr3_nt: TGTGCCAGCAGCTCCGTGGTAACCGGGGAGCTGTTTTTT
d_call: .; v_call: TRBV25-1; j_call: TRBJ1-1; clone_size: .; cdr3_aa: CASSHSGNTEAFF; cdr3_nt: TGTGCCAGCAGCCATTCAGGGAACACTGAAGCTTTCTTT
d_call: TRBD1; v_call: TRBV6-1; j_call: TRBJ1-3; clone_size: .; cdr3_aa: CASSWDRISGNTIYF; cdr3_nt: TGTGCCAGCAGTTGGGACAGGATCTCTGGAAACACCATATATTTT
d_call: .; v_call: TRBV9; j_call: TRBJ1-2; clone_size: .; cdr3_aa: CASSVAAGTPGGYTF; cdr3_nt: TGTGCCAGCAGCGTAGCGGCAGGGACTCCTGGTGGCTACACCTTC
d_call: .; v_call: TRBV5-1; j_call: TRBJ1-2; clone_size: .; cdr3_aa: CASSGDRDTYGYTF; cdr3_nt: TGCGCCAGCAGCGGAGACCGGGACACCTATGGCTACACCTTC
d_call: .; v_call: TRBV6-2/TRBV6-3; j_call: TRBJ2-3; clone_size: .; cdr3_aa: CASWALGDTQYF; cdr3_nt: TGTGCCAGCTGGGCGCTAGGAGATACGCAGTATTTT
d_call: .; v_call: TRBV3-1; j_call: TRBJ2-7; clone_size: .; cdr3_aa: CASSGGLPPYEQYF; cdr3_nt: TGTGCCAGCAGCGGGGGGCTCCCCCCCTACGAGCAGTACTTC
d_call: TRBD1; v_call: TRBV5-1; j_call: TRBJ2-5; clone_size: few; cdr3_aa: CASSFQGQGQETQYF; cdr3_nt: TGCGCCAGCAGCTTCCAGGGACAGGGCCAAGAGACCCAGTACTTC
d_call: TRBD2; v_call: TRBV5-1; j_call: TRBJ2-1; clone_size: many; cdr3_aa: CASSLAGTSGGYNEQFF; cdr3_nt: TGCGCCAGCAGCTTGGCCGGGACTAGCGGGGGGTACAATGAGCAGTTCTTC